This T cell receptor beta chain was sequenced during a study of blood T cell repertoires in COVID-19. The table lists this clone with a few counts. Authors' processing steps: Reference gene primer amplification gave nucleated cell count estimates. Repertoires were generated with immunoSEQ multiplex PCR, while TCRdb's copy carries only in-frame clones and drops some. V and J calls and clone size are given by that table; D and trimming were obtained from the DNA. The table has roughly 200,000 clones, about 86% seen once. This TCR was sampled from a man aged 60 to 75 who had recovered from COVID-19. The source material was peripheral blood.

The CDR3 here is CASSRDRVSGELFF. The CDR3 region has the DNA TGTGCCAGTTCCCGGGACAGGGTGTCCGGGGAGCTGTTTTTT. The gene calls are TRBV7-2 and TRBJ2-2; TRBD1 matches at 9 bases. Germline-derived CDR1 and CDR2 are SGHTA and FQGNSA. CDR3 length: 14 amino acids. Trimming cost V 9 bases and J 6 bases; bases outside gene matches: 8.